This T cell receptor (beta chain) was retrieved from a study of blood T cell repertoires in COVID-19. The wider study: Italy, Spain and the United States were the sources of the convalescent and acute COVID-19 samples.

Original data processing: For nucleated cells, counts were estimated from reference gene primer amplification. TCRdb keeps only in-frame clones here, not all; method: immunoSEQ multiplex PCR. The D gene and trimming were derived from the DNA, and the V and J assignments and clone size from that table. The sample includes over 45,000 clones, approximately 86% of them seen just once. Germline CDR1 and CDR2: SGHRS and YFSETQ. The CDR3 extends over 17 amino acids. With V trimmed by 1 base and J by 0 bases, 3 bases remained unmatched. The source is a woman aged 80 or over with acute or convalescent COVID-19. This chain connects TRBV5-1 to TRBJ2-2; 10 bases map to TRBD2. The sample comprised peripheral blood. CDR3 coding DNA: TGCGCCAGCAGCTTGTCTAGCGGGGGACCGAACACCGGGGAGCTGTTTTTT. Its protein is CASSLSSGGPNTGELFF.